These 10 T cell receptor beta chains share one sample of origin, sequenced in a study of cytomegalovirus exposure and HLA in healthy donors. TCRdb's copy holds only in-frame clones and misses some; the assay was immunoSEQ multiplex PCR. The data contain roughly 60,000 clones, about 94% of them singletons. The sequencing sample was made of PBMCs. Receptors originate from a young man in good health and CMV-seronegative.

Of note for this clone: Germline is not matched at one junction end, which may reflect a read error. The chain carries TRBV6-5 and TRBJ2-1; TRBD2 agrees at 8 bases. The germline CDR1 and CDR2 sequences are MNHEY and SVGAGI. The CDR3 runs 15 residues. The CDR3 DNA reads TGTGCCGGCAGTTACTCTGGCGGGAGGAACAATGAGCAGTTCTTC. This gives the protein CAGSYSGGRNNEQFF.

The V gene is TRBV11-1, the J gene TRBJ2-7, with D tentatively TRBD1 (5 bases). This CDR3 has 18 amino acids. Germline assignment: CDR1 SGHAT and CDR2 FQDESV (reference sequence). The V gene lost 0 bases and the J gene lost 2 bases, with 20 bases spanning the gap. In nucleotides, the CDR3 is TGTGCCAGCAGCTTAGCCGGCGCTCCAGGGCGAGCCACCTACGAGCAGTACTTC. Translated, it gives CASSLAGAPGRATYEQYF.

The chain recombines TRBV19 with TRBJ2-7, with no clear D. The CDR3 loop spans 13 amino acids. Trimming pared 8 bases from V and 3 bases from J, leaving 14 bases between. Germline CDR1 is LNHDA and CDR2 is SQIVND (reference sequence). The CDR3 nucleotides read TGTGCCAGTGGCCCAGCGAATTTCTACGAGCAGTACTTC. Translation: CASGPANFYEQYF.

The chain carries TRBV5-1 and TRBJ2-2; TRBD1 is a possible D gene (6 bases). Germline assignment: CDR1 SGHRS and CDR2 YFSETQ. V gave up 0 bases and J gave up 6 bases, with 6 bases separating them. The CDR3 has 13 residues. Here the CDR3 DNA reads TGCGCCAGCAGCTTGGAGGGGGCCGGGGAGCTGTTTTTT. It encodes CASSLEGAGELFF.

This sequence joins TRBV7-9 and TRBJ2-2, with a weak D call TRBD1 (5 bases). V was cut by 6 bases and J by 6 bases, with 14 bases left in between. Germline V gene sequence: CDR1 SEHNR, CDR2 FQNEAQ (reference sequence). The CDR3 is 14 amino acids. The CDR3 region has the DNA TGTGCCAGCAGGGATGGGGCAAGCGCCGGGGAGCTGTTTTTT. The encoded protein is CASRDGASAGELFF.

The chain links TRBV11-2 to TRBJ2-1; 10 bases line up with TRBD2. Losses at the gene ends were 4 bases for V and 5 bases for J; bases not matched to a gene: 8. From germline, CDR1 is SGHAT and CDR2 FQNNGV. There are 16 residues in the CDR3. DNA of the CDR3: TGTGCCAGCAGCTCAGCGGGAGGGTCGGTCCACAATGAGCAGTTCTTC. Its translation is CASSSAGGSVHNEQFF. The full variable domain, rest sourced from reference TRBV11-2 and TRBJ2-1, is EAGVAQSPRYKIIEKRQSVAFWCNPISGHATLYWYQQILGQGPKLLIQFQNNGVVDDSQLPKDRFSAERLKGVDSTLKIQPAKLEDSAVYLCASSSAGGSVHNEQFFGPGTRLTVL.

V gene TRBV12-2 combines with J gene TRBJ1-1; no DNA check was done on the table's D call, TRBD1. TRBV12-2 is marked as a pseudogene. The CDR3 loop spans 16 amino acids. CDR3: CASRFAGLGWNTEAFF. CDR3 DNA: TGTGCAAGTCGCTTCGCAGGGCTTGGGTGGAACACTGAAGCTTTCTTT.

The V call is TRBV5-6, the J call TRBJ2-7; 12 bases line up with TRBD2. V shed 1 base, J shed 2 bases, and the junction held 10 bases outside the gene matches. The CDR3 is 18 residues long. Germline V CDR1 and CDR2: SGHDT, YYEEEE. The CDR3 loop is CASSLWTSGMRGAYEQYF. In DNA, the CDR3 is TGTGCCAGCAGCTTGTGGACTAGCGGGATGAGGGGGGCCTACGAGCAGTACTTC. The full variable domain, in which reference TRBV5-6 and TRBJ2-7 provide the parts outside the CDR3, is DAGVTQSPTHLIKTRGQQVTLRCSPKSGHDTVSWYQQALGQGPQFIFQYYEEEERQRGNFPDRFSGHQFPNYSSELNVNALLLGDSALYLCASSLWTSGMRGAYEQYFGPGTRLTVT.

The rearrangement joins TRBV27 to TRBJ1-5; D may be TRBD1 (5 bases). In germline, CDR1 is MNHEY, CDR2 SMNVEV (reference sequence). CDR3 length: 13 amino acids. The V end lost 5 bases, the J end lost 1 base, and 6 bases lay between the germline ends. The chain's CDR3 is CASSQGSNQPQHF. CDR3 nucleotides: TGTGCCAGCAGTCAGGGAAGCAATCAGCCCCAGCATTTT.

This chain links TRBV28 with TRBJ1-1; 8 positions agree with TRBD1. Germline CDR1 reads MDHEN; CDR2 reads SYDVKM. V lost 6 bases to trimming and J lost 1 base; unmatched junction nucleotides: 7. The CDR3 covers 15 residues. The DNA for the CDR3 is TGTGCCAGCAGCTACTTTGGACAGGGGAACACTGAAGCTTTCTTT. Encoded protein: CASSYFGQGNTEAFF.